One and the same sample provided the 32 T cell receptor beta chains below, sequenced in a study of T cells expressing NK-cell markers. From the 5' RACE reads, TCRdb lists one entry per CDR3 protein and no DNA. The sample holds some 140,000 distinct CDR3 sequences. The sequencing sample was made of blood T cells: a sorted CD56 or NKG2C T cell subset, CD4+ or CD8+ T cells, or bulk PBMC T cells (not recorded which). The origin of the receptors is a woman aged 45-59 years in good health.

The gene calls are TRBV5-1 and TRBJ1-1; the D call of TRBD1 rests on TCRdb alone, since no DNA is present to check it. CDR1 and CDR2 from the germline V gene are SGHRS and YFSETQ. This CDR3 is 14 amino acids long. Here the CDR3 reads CASSLDGGSVEAFF.

The chain is built from TRBV7-9 and TRBJ2-3. The length of the CDR3 is 12 residues. Germline V gene sequence: CDR1 SEHNR, CDR2 FQNEAQ (reference sequence). This CDR3 is CASSSSSDTQYF. Complete variable domain (other parts from reference TRBV7-9 and TRBJ2-3): DTGVSQNPRHKITKRGQNVTFRCDPISEHNRLYWYRQTLGQGPEFLTYFQNEAQLEKSRLLSDRFSAERPKGSFSTLEIQRTEQGDSAMYLCASSSSSDTQYFGPGTRLTVL.

This chain uses TRBV5-1 with TRBJ2-1. From germline, CDR1 is SGHRS and CDR2 YFSETQ. The CDR3 has 16 amino acids. This CDR3 is CASSYQSGGNYNEQFF. Supplemented by reference TRBV5-1 and TRBJ2-1, the full variable domain reads KAGVTQTPRYLIKTRGQQVTLSCSPISGHRSVSWYQQTPGQGLQFLFEYFSETQRNKGNFPGRFSGRQFSNSRSEMNVSTLELGDSALYLCASSYQSGGNYNEQFFGPGTRLTVL.

The chain is built from TRBV7-7 and TRBJ2-2; absent DNA, TCRdb's TRBD2 call cannot be checked. The CDR3 loop spans 15 amino acids. Germline V gives CDR1 SSHAT, CDR2 FNYEAQ (reference sequence). CDR3 residues: CASSLVQGGTGELFF.

The V call is TRBV4-2, the J call TRBJ1-1. The CDR3 runs to 16 residues. Per the germline V gene, CDR1 is LGHNA and CDR2 is YNFKEQ. The CDR3 spells CASSQEVGGWFTEAFF.

This sequence joins TRBV29-1 and TRBJ1-1; there is no DNA to check the TCRdb D call of TRBD1. CDR3 length: 14 residues. Germline lookup yields CDR1 SQVTM and CDR2 ANQGSEA. CDR3 residues: CSVDLFRGGTEAFF.

J is TRBJ1-2 and V is TRBV20-1; with no DNA, the TCRdb D assignment of TRBD1 cannot be verified. The CDR3 contains 17 residues. The germline gives CDR1 DFQATT, CDR2 SNEGSKA (reference sequence). The CDR3 reads CSARLPPDGLPSYGYTF.

The genes are TRBV9 and TRBJ1-1. In germline, CDR1 is SGDLS, CDR2 YYNGEE. The CDR3 spans 17 residues. The CDR3 protein is CASSEPLGLGMNTEAFF. The full variable domain, rest sourced from reference TRBV9 and TRBJ1-1, is DSGVTQTPKHLITATGQRVTLRCSPRSGDLSVYWYQQSLDQGLQFLIQYYNGEERAKGNILERFSAQQFPDLHSELNLSSLELGDSALYFCASSEPLGLGMNTEAFFGQGTRLTVV.

The chain recombines TRBV7-9 with TRBJ2-2. Germline assignment: CDR1 SEHNR and CDR2 FQNEAQ (reference sequence). The CDR3 runs 15 residues. CDR3 amino acids: CASSLVPSSTGELFF.

This chain connects TRBV27 to TRBJ2-1; the TCRdb call, TRBD2, lacks DNA for checking. CDR1 MNHEY and CDR2 SMNVEV come from the germline V gene (reference sequence). The CDR3 length is 15 residues. Here the CDR3 reads CASSLRSGTSGEQFF.

The rearrangement links TRBV5-1 to TRBJ2-1. The CDR3 is 12 residues long. Germline-derived CDR1 and CDR2 are SGHRS and YFSETQ. The CDR3 reads CASSFGSEPQFF.

The chain is built from TRBV12-3 or TRBV12-4 and TRBJ1-5. CDR3 length: 13 residues. The CDR3 loop is CASSFEQWGPQHF.

The chain has TRBV11-2 and TRBJ2-2. The germline V gene has CDR1 SGHAT and CDR2 FQNNGV. The CDR3 has 11 residues. The CDR3 spells CASIDSGELFF.

The rearrangement joins TRBV2 to TRBJ2-1; TCRdb's D call, TRBD2, is unchecked because there is no DNA. The CDR3 is 15 amino acids. Per germline, CDR1 SNHLY and CDR2 FYNNEI. The CDR3 sequence: CASSVAGGFDNEQFF.

The V gene is TRBV5-6, the J gene TRBJ2-7; TCRdb proposes TRBD1, but this gene call is untestable without DNA. The length of the CDR3 is 15 residues. Looked up from germline, CDR1 is SGHDT and CDR2 is YYEEEE. The CDR3 loop reads CASGVLQGAAYEQYF.

The chain combines TRBV24-1 with TRBJ2-1; TCRdb designates TRBD2, a call that cannot be tested without DNA. Germline V gene sequence: CDR1 KGHDR, CDR2 SFDVKD. The CDR3 runs to 15 residues. The CDR3 sequence: CATSDLAGGGNEQFF.

The chain combines TRBV5-5 with TRBJ1-5; TCRdb's D gene call, TRBD1, goes unchecked for lack of DNA. The CDR3 runs to 16 residues. Germline V lookup: CDR1 SGHKS, CDR2 YYEKEE (reference sequence). CDR3: CASSLWAGQSNQPQHF.

The genes are TRBV14 and TRBJ2-2; TCRdb's D call of TRBD2 is untestable without DNA. The germline V gene encodes CDR1 SGHDN and CDR2 FVKESK. This CDR3 spans 15 amino acids. The CDR3 reads CASSQGLAGRRELFF.

The V gene is TRBV20-1, the J gene TRBJ2-1; TCRdb indicates TRBD2, and absent DNA this call remains unverified. The CDR3 length is 13 residues. Germline V lookup: CDR1 DFQATT, CDR2 SNEGSKA (reference sequence). The CDR3: CSASSREWNEQFF.

This chain joins TRBV9 and TRBJ2-7; TCRdb's assignment of TRBD2 cannot be checked, as there is no DNA. This CDR3 spans 17 amino acids. CDR1 is SGDLS, CDR2 YYNGEE, per germline. The CDR3 loop reads CASSLGASGLSSYEQYF.

The rearrangement links TRBV7-8 to TRBJ2-3; TCRdb returns TRBD2, unconfirmable since there is no DNA. This CDR3 has 20 residues. Germline assignment: CDR1 SGHVS and CDR2 FQNEAQ. The chain's CDR3 is CASSPQGPMGLAGVEDTQYF.

The chain carries TRBV4-1 and TRBJ2-1; TCRdb's D gene call, TRBD1, goes unchecked for lack of DNA. This CDR3 has 15 residues. CDR1 is MGHRA, CDR2 YSYEKL, per germline. The chain's CDR3 is CASSQDTGRGNEQFF.

The chain couples TRBV5-5 to TRBJ1-1; no DNA is available, so the TRBD1 call from TCRdb remains unchecked. There are 13 residues in the CDR3. The germline V gene encodes CDR1 SGHKS and CDR2 YYEKEE (reference sequence). The CDR3 is CASSLPGGNLAFF.

The chain carries TRBV11-3 and TRBJ2-5; the D call of TRBD2 rests on TCRdb alone, since no DNA is present to check it. The CDR3 length is 15 residues. The germline gives CDR1 SGHNT, CDR2 YENEEA. This CDR3 is CASSFANLYGETQYF.

V usage is TRBV25-1 and J usage is TRBJ1-2. Germline lookup yields CDR1 MGHDK and CDR2 SYGVNS. This CDR3 is 13 amino acids long. CDR3 in amino acids: CASSEYHGDGYTF.

The V gene is TRBV7-9, the J gene TRBJ1-2. Germline V gene data show CDR1 as SEHNR and CDR2 as FQNEAQ (reference sequence). The CDR3 spans 12 residues. CDR3 amino acids: CASSMGNYGYTF.

This chain links TRBV2 with TRBJ2-1; TCRdb names TRBD2, which stays unverified in the absence of DNA. This CDR3 region has 14 residues. CDR1 is SNHLY and CDR2 is FYNNEI in the germline V gene. CDR3 region: CASSASSGYNEQFF.

J is TRBJ2-7 and V is TRBV30; absent DNA, TCRdb's TRBD2 call cannot be checked. The CDR3 length is 18 residues. Germline loops: CDR1 GTSNPN, CDR2 SVGIG (reference sequence). Here the CDR3 reads CAWSPRLAAQLRDYEQYF.

This chain joins TRBV27 and TRBJ2-2; as DNA is missing, the TRBD1 call by TCRdb cannot be tested. Germline loops: CDR1 MNHEY, CDR2 SMNVEV (reference sequence). This CDR3 comprises 14 residues. The CDR3 region is CASSSLTGRGELFF.

The rearrangement joins TRBV7-8 to TRBJ2-5; TCRdb calls TRBD2, which cannot be checked without DNA. CDR1 SGHVS and CDR2 FQNEAQ come from the germline V gene. The CDR3 has 17 residues. The CDR3 is CASSLKPGLAGVETQYF.

J is TRBJ2-7 and V is TRBV7-2; the D call from TCRdb, TRBD2, cannot be confirmed without DNA. The CDR3 sequence is 14 residues long. CDR1 is SGHTA and CDR2 is FQGNSA in the germline V gene. This CDR3 reads CASSLRDFPYEQYF.

The chain couples TRBV20-1 to TRBJ2-1; TCRdb's D gene call, TRBD1, goes unchecked for lack of DNA. Germline values: CDR1 DFQATT, CDR2 SNEGSKA (reference sequence). The CDR3 spans 15 residues. The CDR3 spells CSASAPGRSYNEQFF.